This T cell receptor beta chain was found in a study of cytomegalovirus exposure and HLA in healthy donors. Whole-study results and caveats: A reported reduction in N-insertions relative to the approximately 640-donor mean was seen in an Asian-associated ancestry cluster in a later analysis.

PCR was performed using 60 Vbeta and 13 Jbeta primers. Produced via immunoSEQ multiplex PCR; TCRdb's table is partial and in-frame only. The sample records some 150,000 clones, 81% being singletons. V was pared by 1 base and J by 7 bases, with 7 bases between. Germline V gives CDR1 DFQATT, CDR2 SNEGSKA (reference sequence). The CDR3 length is 11 residues. Remarks on this clone: As yet, its antigen is unknown.

Sequenced material: PBMCs. The chain links TRBV20-1 to TRBJ2-5, with D perhaps matching TRBD2 (6 bases). The sequence was collected from a woman between 18 and 29 years old in good health and CMV-seropositive. The CDR3 loop is CSARGRGTQYF. The CDR3 DNA reads as TGCAGTGCTAGAGGGAGGGGGACCCAGTACTTC.